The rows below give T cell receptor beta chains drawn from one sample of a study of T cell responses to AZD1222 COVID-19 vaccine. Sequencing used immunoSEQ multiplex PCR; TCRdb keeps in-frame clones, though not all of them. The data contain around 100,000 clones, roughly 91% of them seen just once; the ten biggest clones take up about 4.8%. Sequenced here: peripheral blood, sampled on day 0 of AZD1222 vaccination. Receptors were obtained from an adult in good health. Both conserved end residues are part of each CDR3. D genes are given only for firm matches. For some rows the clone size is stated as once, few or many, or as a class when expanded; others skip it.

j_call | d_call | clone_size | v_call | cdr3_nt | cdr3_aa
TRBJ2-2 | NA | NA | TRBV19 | TGTGCCAGTAGTATAGGAAGCGGGTTAACCGGGGAGCTGTTTTTT | CASSIGSGLTGELFF
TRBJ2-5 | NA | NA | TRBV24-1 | TGTGCCACCAGTGATTCGTTTGATCCCGGGGCCCAAGAGACCCAGTACTTC | CATSDSFDPGAQETQYF
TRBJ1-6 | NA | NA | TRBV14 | TGTGCCAGCGCGGGTCTTTATAATTCACCCCTCCACTTT | CASAGLYNSPLHF
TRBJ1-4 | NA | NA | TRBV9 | TGTGCCAGCAGCGTAGGGGGTTCTGATGAAAAACTGTTTTTT | CASSVGGSDEKLFF
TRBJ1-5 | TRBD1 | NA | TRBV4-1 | TGCGCCAGCAGCCAAGAAATCGACAGGGGCAATCAGCCCCAGCATTTT | CASSQEIDRGNQPQHF
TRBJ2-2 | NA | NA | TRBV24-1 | TGTGCCACCAGTGACCCGGCCGGAGCGAACACCGGGGAGCTGTTTTTT | CATSDPAGANTGELFF
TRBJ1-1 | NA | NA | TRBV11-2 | TGTGCCAGCAGCTTAATTGGGCGAATGGCAGCTTTCTTT | CASSLIGRMAAFF
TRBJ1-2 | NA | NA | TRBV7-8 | TGTGCCAGCAGCTTATACGAGAATCCGAATGGGCAGGCCCCTCCGAACTTC | CASSLYENPNGQAPPNF
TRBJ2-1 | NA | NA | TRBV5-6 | TGTGCCAGCAGCTTGATTCGGGAGCAGTTCTTC | CASSLIREQFF
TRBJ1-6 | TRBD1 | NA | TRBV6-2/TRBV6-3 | TGTGCCAGCAGTCGCGACAGGGTCCTCCACTTT | CASSRDRVLHF
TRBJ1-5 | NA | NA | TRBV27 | TGTGCCAGCAGCCTCTACGCGCAAAATCAGCCCCAGCATTTT | CASSLYAQNQPQHF
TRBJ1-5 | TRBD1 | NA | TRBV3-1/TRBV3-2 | TGTGCCAGCAGCCTTGGACAGGTCGGGCAGCCCCAGCATTTT | CASSLGQVGQPQHF
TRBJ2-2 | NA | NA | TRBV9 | TGTGCCAGCAGCGTAGGTCTGAACACCGGGGAGCTGTTTTTT | CASSVGLNTGELFF
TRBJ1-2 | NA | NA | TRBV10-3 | TGTGCCATCAGTGAGTCCGGGGGGCAAAGTGGCTACACCTTC | CAISESGGQSGYTF
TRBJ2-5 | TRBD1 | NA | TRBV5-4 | TGTGCCAGCAGATCGGGACAGGGGAGTCAAGAGACCCAGTACTTC | CASRSGQGSQETQYF
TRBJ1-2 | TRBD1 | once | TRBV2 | TGTGCCAGCAGTTATTCCGGACAGGCGCTACACTATGGCTACACCTTC | CASSYSGQALHYGYTF
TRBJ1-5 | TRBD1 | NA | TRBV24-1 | TGTGCCACCGGGGAGTCCGGGACAGGGGGAAAGAATCAGCCCCAGCATTTT | CATGESGTGGKNQPQHF
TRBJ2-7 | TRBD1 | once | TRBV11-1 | TGTGCCAGCAGACACCGGGACAGGGTTGGCGAGCAGTACTTC | CASRHRDRVGEQYF
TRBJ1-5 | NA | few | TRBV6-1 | TGTGCCAGCAGTGAGGAGGCTAGCAATCAGCCCCAGCATTTT | CASSEEASNQPQHF
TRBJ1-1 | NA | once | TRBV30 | TGTGCCTGGAGTGTGGGGGGAGGGGCGGTTGAAGCTTTCTTT | CAWSVGGGAVEAFF
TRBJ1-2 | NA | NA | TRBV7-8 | TGTGCCAGCAGCGCGGCCTCCACTGATTATGGCTACACCTTC | CASSAASTDYGYTF
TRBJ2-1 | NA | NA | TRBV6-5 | TGTGCCAGCATGTCAACTAGGGGGGGGTACAATGAGCAGTTCTTC | CASMSTRGGYNEQFF
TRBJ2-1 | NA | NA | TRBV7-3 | TGTGCCAGCAGCCGGGGACTTTCGAATGAGCAGTTCTTC | CASSRGLSNEQFF
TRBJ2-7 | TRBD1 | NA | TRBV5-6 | TGTGCCAGCAGCTTCGGGACAGGGGACGAGCAGTACTTC | CASSFGTGDEQYF
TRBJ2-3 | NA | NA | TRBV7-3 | TGTGCCACCAGCAGGGGCCTCACAGATACGCAGTATTTT | CATSRGLTDTQYF
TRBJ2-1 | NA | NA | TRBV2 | TGTGCCAGCAGTGAAGCGCGAGGGGCCCCTTCCCCGTTCTTC | CASSEARGAPSPFF
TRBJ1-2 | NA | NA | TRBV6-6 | TGTGCCAGCAGTTACTCCGGACAGAGCTATGGCTACACCTTC | CASSYSGQSYGYTF
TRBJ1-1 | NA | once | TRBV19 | TGTGCCAGTAGTGCAGGGGTGACTGAAGCTTTCTTT | CASSAGVTEAFF
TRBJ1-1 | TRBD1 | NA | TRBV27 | TGTGCCAGCAGTTTATGGGGACAGGGTATGAGAGCTTTCTTT | CASSLWGQGMRAFF
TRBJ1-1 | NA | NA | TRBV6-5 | TGTGCCACAGGGGTCCGGGAGACTGAAGCTTTCTTT | CATGVRETEAFF
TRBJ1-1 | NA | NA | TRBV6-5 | TGTGCCAGCAGTACGCAGAGAAACACTGAAGCTTTCTTT | CASSTQRNTEAFF
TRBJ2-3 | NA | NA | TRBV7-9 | TGTGCCAGCAGCTTAAACGACCACACAGATACGCAGTATTTT | CASSLNDHTDTQYF
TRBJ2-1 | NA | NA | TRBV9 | TGTGCCAGCAGCGTAGAAGGGAGTCCCTACAATGAGCAGTTCTTC | CASSVEGSPYNEQFF
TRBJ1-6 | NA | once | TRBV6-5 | TGTGCCAGCAGTTACCATCGGACAGCTTTTAATTCACCCCTCCACTTT | CASSYHRTAFNSPLHF
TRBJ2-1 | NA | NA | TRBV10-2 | TGCGCCACCTACCGCGGGACTGGTGGAAACAATGAGCAGTTCTTC | CATYRGTGGNNEQFF
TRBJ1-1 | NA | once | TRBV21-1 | TGTGCCAGCAGCAAAGTTTGGGGGGCTGGAGGGGAAGCTTTCTTT | CASSKVWGAGGEAFF
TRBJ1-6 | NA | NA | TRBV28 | TGTGCCAGCAGAAGAGACACTAATTCACCCCTCCACTTT | CASRRDTNSPLHF
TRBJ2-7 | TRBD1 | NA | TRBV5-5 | TGTGCCAGCAGCTTTCCGGGACAGGGATTCTACGAGCAGTACTTC | CASSFPGQGFYEQYF
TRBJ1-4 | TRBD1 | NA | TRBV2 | TGTGCCAGCAGGGCCCGGACAGGGAACGAAAAACTGTTTTTT | CASRARTGNEKLFF
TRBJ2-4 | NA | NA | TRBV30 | TGTGCCTGGAGTTATCCAGATTTGGGCATTCAGTACTTC | CAWSYPDLGIQYF
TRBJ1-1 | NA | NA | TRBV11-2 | TGTGCCAGCAGCCTTCAATTGGGTCAGACTGAAGCTTTCTTT | CASSLQLGQTEAFF
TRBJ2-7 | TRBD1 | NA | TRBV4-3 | TGCGCCAGCAGCCTAGGGACAGGGAGGGAGCAGTACTTC | CASSLGTGREQYF
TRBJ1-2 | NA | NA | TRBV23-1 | TGCGCCGAGGGGGGAGGTGTACCTCCCAGTAACTATGGCTACACCTTC | CAEGGGVPPSNYGYTF
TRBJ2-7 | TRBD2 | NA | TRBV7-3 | TGTGCCAGCAGCTTAGCCGGGGGGGCCTACGAGCAGTACTTC | CASSLAGGAYEQYF
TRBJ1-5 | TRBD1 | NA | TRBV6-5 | TGTGCCAGCAGTCGGGACAGGGGAAACAATCAGCCCCAGCATTTT | CASSRDRGNNQPQHF
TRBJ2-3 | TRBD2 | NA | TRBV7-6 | TGTGCCAGCAGCTTAGCGACTAGCGGGGGAGGAACAGATACGCAGTATTTT | CASSLATSGGGTDTQYF
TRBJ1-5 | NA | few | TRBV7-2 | TGTGCCAGCAGCTTAGTGGCAGATTATAGCAATCAGCCCCAGCATTTT | CASSLVADYSNQPQHF
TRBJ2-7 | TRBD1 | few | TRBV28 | TGTGCCAGCAGCCGGACAGGGGTTGGCTACGAGCAGTACTTC | CASSRTGVGYEQYF
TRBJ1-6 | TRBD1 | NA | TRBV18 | TGTGCCAGCTCCCTACGGCAATCGGGACAGGCCAATTCACCCCTCCACTTT | CASSLRQSGQANSPLHF
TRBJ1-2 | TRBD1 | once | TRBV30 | TGTGCCTGGAGTGATCCGGGACAGCGGATCTATGGCTACACCTTC | CAWSDPGQRIYGYTF
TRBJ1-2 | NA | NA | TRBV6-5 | TGTGCCAGCAGACCCACCCGGGACGGAAACTATGGCTACACCTTC | CASRPTRDGNYGYTF
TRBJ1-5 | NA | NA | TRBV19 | TGTGCCAGTAGTATTGCAGGGGGCAATCAGCCCCAGCATTTT | CASSIAGGNQPQHF
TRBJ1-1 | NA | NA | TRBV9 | TGTGCCAGCAGCGTAACGGCGAACACTGAAGCTTTCTTT | CASSVTANTEAFF